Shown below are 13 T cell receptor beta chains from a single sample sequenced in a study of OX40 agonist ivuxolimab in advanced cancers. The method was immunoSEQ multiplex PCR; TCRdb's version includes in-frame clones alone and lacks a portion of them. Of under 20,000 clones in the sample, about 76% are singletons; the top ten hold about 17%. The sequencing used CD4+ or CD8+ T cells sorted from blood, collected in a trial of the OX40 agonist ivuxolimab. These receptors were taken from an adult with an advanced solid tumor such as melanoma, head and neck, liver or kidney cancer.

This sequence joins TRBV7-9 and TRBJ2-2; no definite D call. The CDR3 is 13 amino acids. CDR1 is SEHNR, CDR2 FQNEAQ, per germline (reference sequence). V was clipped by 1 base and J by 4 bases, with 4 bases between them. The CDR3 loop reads CASSLGSTGELFF. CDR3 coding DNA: TGTGCCAGCAGCTTAGGCAGCACCGGGGAGCTGTTTTTT. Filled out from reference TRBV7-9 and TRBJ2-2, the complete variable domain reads DTGVSQNPRHKITKRGQNVTFRCDPISEHNRLYWYRQTLGQGPEFLTYFQNEAQLEKSRLLSDRFSAERPKGSFSTLEIQRTEQGDSAMYLCASSLGSTGELFFGEGSRLTVL.

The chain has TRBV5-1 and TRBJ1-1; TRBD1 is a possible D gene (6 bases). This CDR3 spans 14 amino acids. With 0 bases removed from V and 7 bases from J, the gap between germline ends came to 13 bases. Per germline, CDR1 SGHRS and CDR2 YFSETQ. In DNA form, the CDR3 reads TGCGCCAGCAGCTTGGCCGCAGGGGTAGTTGAAGCTTTCTTT. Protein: CASSLAAGVVEAFF.

CDR3 DNA: TGTGCCAGCAGCTTCGGTCTTAATGAGCAGTTCTTC. This sequence encodes CASSFGLNEQFF. The J gene is TRBJ2-1, the V gene TRBV7-2; no reliable D call. Germline CDR1 reads SGHTA; CDR2 reads FQGNSA. The length of the CDR3 is 12 residues. V was cut by 3 bases and J by 7 bases, with 7 bases left in between.

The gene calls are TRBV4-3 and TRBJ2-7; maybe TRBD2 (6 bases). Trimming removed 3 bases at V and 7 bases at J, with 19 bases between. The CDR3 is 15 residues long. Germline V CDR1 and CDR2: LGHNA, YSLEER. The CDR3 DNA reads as TGCGCCAGCAGCCATTTCCGGGAGCCCCTTGGAGAGCAGTACTTC. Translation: CASSHFREPLGEQYF.

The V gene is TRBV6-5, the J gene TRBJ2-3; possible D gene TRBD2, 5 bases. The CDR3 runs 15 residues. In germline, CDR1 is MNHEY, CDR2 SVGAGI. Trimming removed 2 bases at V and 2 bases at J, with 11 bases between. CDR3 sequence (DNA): TGTGCCAGCAGTTACGGTCCGGACTCCACAGATACGCAGTATTTT. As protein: CASSYGPDSTDTQYF.

The CDR3 loop is CASRQGTGTRNEQFF. CDR3 nucleotide sequence: TGTGCCAGCAGGCAAGGGACAGGCACCCGCAATGAGCAGTTCTTC. The rearrangement links TRBV28 to TRBJ2-1; TRBD1 agrees at 8 bases. V lost 6 bases, J lost 6 bases, and 10 bases stayed unmatched. This CDR3 has 15 residues. Germline CDR1 MDHEN, CDR2 SYDVKM.

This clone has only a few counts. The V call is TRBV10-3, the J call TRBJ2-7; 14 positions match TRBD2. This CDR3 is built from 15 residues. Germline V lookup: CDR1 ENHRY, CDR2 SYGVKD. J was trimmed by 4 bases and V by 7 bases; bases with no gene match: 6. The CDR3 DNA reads TGTGCCATCACCCGAGGACTAGCGGGAGGTTACGAGCAGTACTTC. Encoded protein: CAITRGLAGGYEQYF.

The CDR3: CASSQSHRVNVRHNSPLHF. As DNA, the CDR3 is TGCGCCAGCAGTCAATCGCACAGGGTCAATGTGAGACACAATTCACCCCTCCACTTT. This rearrangement joins TRBV23-1 to TRBJ1-6; D is perhaps TRBD1 (6 bases). TRBV23-1 is flagged as an ORF with uncertain function. The CDR3 is 19 amino acids. Trimming removed 0 bases from V and 7 bases from J, with 22 bases in between.

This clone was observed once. The CDR3 loop reads CASTLLAGALGYEQYF. The CDR3 DNA is TGTGCCAGCACCTTACTAGCGGGAGCGTTGGGCTACGAGCAGTACTTC. J is TRBJ2-7 and V is TRBV2, with TRBD2 matching 11 bases. V was clipped by 7 bases and J by 3 bases; unmatched bases: 11. Germline V gene data show CDR1 as SNHLY and CDR2 as FYNNEI. This CDR3 spans 16 amino acids.

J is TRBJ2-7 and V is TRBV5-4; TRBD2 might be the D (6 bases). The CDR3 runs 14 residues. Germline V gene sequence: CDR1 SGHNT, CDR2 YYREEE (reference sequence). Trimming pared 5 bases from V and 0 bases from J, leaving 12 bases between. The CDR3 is CASSPTGGSYEQYF. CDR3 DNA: TGTGCCAGCAGTCCCACCGGGGGCTCCTACGAGCAGTACTTC. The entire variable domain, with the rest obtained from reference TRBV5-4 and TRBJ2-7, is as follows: ETGVTQSPTHLIKTRGQQVTLRCSSQSGHNTVSWYQQALGQGPQFIFQYYREEENGRGNFPPRFSGLQFPNYSSELNVNALELDDSALYLCASSPTGGSYEQYFGPGTRLTVT.

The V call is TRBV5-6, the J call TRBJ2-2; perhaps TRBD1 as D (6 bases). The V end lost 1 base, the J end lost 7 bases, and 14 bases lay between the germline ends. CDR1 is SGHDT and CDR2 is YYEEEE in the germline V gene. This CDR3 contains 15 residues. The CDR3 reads CASSLRRGNGGELFF. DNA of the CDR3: TGTGCCAGCAGCTTGCGCAGGGGAAATGGCGGGGAGCTGTTTTTT.

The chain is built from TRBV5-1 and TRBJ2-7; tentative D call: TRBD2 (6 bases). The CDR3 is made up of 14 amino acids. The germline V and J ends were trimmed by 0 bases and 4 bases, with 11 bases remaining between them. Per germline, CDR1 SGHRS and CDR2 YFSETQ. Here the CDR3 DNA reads TGCGCCAGCAGCTTGGCGGGGGTCGGGTACGAGCAGTACTTC. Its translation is CASSLAGVGYEQYF.

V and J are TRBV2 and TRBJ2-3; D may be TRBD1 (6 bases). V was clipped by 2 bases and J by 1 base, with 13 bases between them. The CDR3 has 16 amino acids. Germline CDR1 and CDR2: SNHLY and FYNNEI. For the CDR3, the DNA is TGTGCCAGCAGTGAACGCCCGGGACAACGCACAGATACGCAGTATTTT. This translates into CASSERPGQRTDTQYF.